The 26 T cell receptor beta chains below all came from one sample that was sequenced in a study of identical twins. Using its own MiXCR run on the 5' RACE reads, TCRdb lists one record per CDR3 protein. The table records hundreds of thousands of distinct CDR3 sequences, 5.5% to 7% of them present only once. These same records also appear under a second study, on yellow fever vaccine responses in identical twins.

The source material was memory (CD45RO+) T cells sorted from blood. These receptors were taken from a woman under 30 in good health.

J is TRBJ2-7 and V is TRBV29-1; 12 nucleotides line up with TRBD2. The germline CDR1 and CDR2 sequences are SQVTM and ANQGSEA. This CDR3 has 16 amino acids. Unmatched junction bases numbered 12, after V lost 7 bases and J lost 2 bases. CDR3: CSARTSGALIPYEQYF. The CDR3 coding sequence is TGCAGCGCCCGGACTAGCGGGGCCCTCATTCCCTACGAGCAGTACTTC.

This clonotype was picked up a small number of times. The chain is built from TRBV15 and TRBJ2-3; D not resolved. This CDR3 is 11 amino acids long. Trimming pared 5 bases from V and 5 bases from J, leaving 5 bases between. Germline V lookup: CDR1 LNHNV, CDR2 YYDKDF (reference sequence). The CDR3 spells CATSGLDTQYF. The CDR3 DNA sequence: TGTGCCACCAGCGGCTTAGATACGCAGTATTTT.

This clonotype was picked up many times. The V and J genes are TRBV6-1 and TRBJ2-1; 7 bases agree with TRBD1. The CDR3 has 15 residues. Losses at the gene ends were 6 bases for V and 4 bases for J; bases not matched to a gene: 9. Germline lookup yields CDR1 MNHNS and CDR2 SASEGT. CDR3 DNA: TGTGCCAGCAGCTCCGGGACAGAGATTTACAATGAGCAGTTCTTC. Translating gives CASSSGTEIYNEQFF.

This clonotype was seen at least ten times. The chain joins TRBV12-3 or TRBV12-4 to TRBJ1-5; the D is unclear. The CDR3 runs to 15 residues. V was shortened by 3 bases and J by 1 base, with 10 bases between the two germline ends. The CDR3 DNA reads as TGTGCCAGCAGTTTTTCGGGATCGAGCAATCAGCCCCAGCATTTT. It codes for CASSFSGSSNQPQHF.

This clonotype has a count of ten or more. The chain recombines TRBV5-1 with TRBJ2-5; D may be TRBD2 (7 bases). The CDR3 spans 14 residues. Germline CDR1 reads SGHRS; CDR2 reads YFSETQ. Deletions cut 4 bases from V and 5 bases from J, with 15 bases between. CDR3 amino acids: CASSPAGAGETQYF. In DNA form, the CDR3 reads TGCGCCAGCAGCCCTGCGGGGGCAGGGGAGACCCAGTACTTC.

This clonotype occurred many times. This rearrangement joins TRBV12-3 or TRBV12-4 to TRBJ2-1; unclear D gene. This CDR3 region has 12 residues. V gave up 2 bases and J gave up 5 bases, with 4 bases separating them. This chain's CDR3 is CASSLLNNEQFF. The CDR3 bases are TGTGCCAGCAGTTTACTCAACAATGAGCAGTTCTTC.

Ten or more counts support this clonotype. The chain links TRBV3-1 to TRBJ1-5, with TRBD1 as a possible D gene (5 bases). V was shortened by 0 bases and J by 6 bases, with 9 bases between the two germline ends. The CDR3 spans 14 residues. Germline loops: CDR1 LGHDT, CDR2 YNNKEL (reference sequence). In DNA, the CDR3 is TGTGCCAGCAGCCAAGACAGGGTCCGTCAGCCCCAGCATTTT. Its translation is CASSQDRVRQPQHF. The full variable domain, rest sourced from reference TRBV3-1 and TRBJ1-5, is DTAVSQTPKYLVTQMGNDKSIKCEQNLGHDTMYWYKQDSKKFLKIMFSYNNKELIINETVPNRFSPKSPDKAHLNLHINSLELGDSAVYFCASSQDRVRQPQHFGDGTRLSIL.

This clonotype was observed a few times. The chain has TRBV20-1 and TRBJ2-3; tentative D call: TRBD1 (5 bases). CDR3 length: 12 amino acids. Per the germline V gene, CDR1 is DFQATT and CDR2 is SNEGSKA (reference sequence). The germline V and J ends were trimmed by 6 bases and 4 bases, with 11 bases remaining between them. For the CDR3, the DNA is TGCAGTGCCAGATGGGGCCCAGATACGCAGTATTTT. Translation: CSARWGPDTQYF.

V and J are TRBV12-3 or TRBV12-4 and TRBJ2-1; no reliable D call. The CDR3 consists of 11 residues. V was trimmed by 1 base and J by 14 bases, leaving 9 bases between them. The CDR3 here is CASSLGVIEFF. CDR3 sequence (DNA): TGTGCCAGCAGTTTAGGTGTGATAGAGTTCTTC.

As concerns this clonotype: This may arise from a read error, as a much more abundant clone is one base away. This chain connects TRBV6-5 to TRBJ2-1; D gene uncertain. With 0 bases removed from V and 6 bases from J, the gap between germline ends came to 12 bases. This CDR3 is 15 amino acids long. Per the germline V gene, CDR1 is MNHEY and CDR2 is SVGAGI. In DNA form, the CDR3 reads TGTGCCAGCAGTTACTCCCCGGAACAGCCCAATGAGCAGTTCTTC. It is translated as CASSYSPEQPNEQFF.

J is TRBJ2-1 and V is TRBV7-8; D is perhaps TRBD1 (6 bases). The CDR3 totals 15 residues. V was clipped by 3 bases and J by 8 bases, with 17 bases between them. CDR1 is SGHVS, CDR2 FQNEAQ, per germline. The CDR3 is CASSFPRWGRDEQFF. DNA of the CDR3: TGTGCCAGCAGCTTTCCTAGGTGGGGGCGTGATGAGCAGTTCTTC.

In its sample, this clonotype was seen many times. The rearrangement joins TRBV24-1 to TRBJ2-7, with D hard to call. Germline CDR1 KGHDR, CDR2 SFDVKD. The CDR3 contains 13 residues. V was cut by 4 bases and J by 6 bases, with 12 bases left in between. CDR3 residues: CATSDPPGREQYF. The CDR3 DNA reads TGTGCCACCAGTGACCCCCCGGGTCGCGAGCAGTACTTC.

This clonotype has more than one count but fewer than ten. The chain carries TRBV25-1 and TRBJ2-1, with D unresolved. Trimming removed 4 bases from V and 4 bases from J, with 11 bases in between. Germline V lookup: CDR1 MGHDK, CDR2 SYGVNS. This CDR3 spans 14 amino acids. CDR3 DNA: TGTGCCAGCAGTGTCACACCACTTTACAATGAGCAGTTCTTC. Translation gives CASSVTPLYNEQFF.

This clonotype was observed a few times. The genes are TRBV6-2 or TRBV6-3 and TRBJ2-3, with 8 bases lining up with TRBD1. The V segment lost 5 bases and the J segment 6 bases; nucleotides outside the gene matches: 16. The CDR3 extends over 17 amino acids. The germline V gene has CDR1 MNHEY and CDR2 SVGEGT. DNA of the CDR3: TGTGCCAGCAGTACCTCGCGACAGGGGTGGGCGGCGGATACGCAGTATTTT. Translating it yields CASSTSRQGWAADTQYF.

This clonotype was seen many times. This sequence joins TRBV20-1 and TRBJ1-2; D remains ambiguous. The V end was cut by 5 bases, the J end by 3 bases, with 19 bases between. The CDR3 runs to 15 residues. Germline CDR1 DFQATT, CDR2 SNEGSKA (reference sequence). The CDR3, as DNA: TGCAGTGCTGTCAACCTAGTGGGGTTAGACTATGGCTACACCTTC. Protein: CSAVNLVGLDYGYTF.

This clonotype was seen at least ten times. This chain links TRBV12-3 or TRBV12-4 with TRBJ2-5; TRBD2 agrees at 13 bases. V shed 2 bases, J shed 1 base, and the junction held 10 bases outside the gene matches. The CDR3 is 19 residues long. In DNA, the CDR3 is TGTGCCAGCAGTTTAATTGTACTAGCGGGGGGGCCGCTCCAAGAGACCCAGTACTTC. Protein: CASSLIVLAGGPLQETQYF.

Only a few counts were recorded for this clonotype. The chain carries TRBV7-3 and TRBJ2-6; 12 positions match TRBD2. CDR3 length: 22 amino acids. V shed 1 base, J shed 0 bases, and the junction held 13 bases outside the gene matches. CDR1 is SGHTA and CDR2 is FQGTGA in the germline V gene. This CDR3 is CASSLRGVAGLAGFSGANVLTF. Here the CDR3 DNA reads TGTGCCAGCAGCTTAAGAGGTGTGGCCGGACTAGCGGGATTCTCTGGGGCCAACGTCCTGACTTTC.

This clonotype showed up many times. V is TRBV3-1 and J is TRBJ1-2; a weak D match, TRBD1 (5 bases). The length of the CDR3 is 13 residues. V was cut by 1 base and J by 3 bases, with 6 bases left in between. CDR1 is LGHDT, CDR2 YNNKEL, per germline (reference sequence). The CDR3 region has the DNA TGTGCCAGCAGCCAAGTGGGGGACTATGGCTACACCTTC. The encoded protein is CASSQVGDYGYTF.

This clonotype has ten or more counts. This chain uses TRBV12-3 or TRBV12-4 with TRBJ1-1; no firm D call. The V and J ends lost 7 bases and 7 bases respectively, with 13 bases between them. The CDR3 extends over 12 amino acids. The chain's CDR3 is CASTLTDGEAFF. For the CDR3, the DNA is TGTGCCAGCACCCTTACAGACGGTGAAGCTTTCTTT.

This clonotype showed up many times. The chain carries TRBV7-6 and TRBJ1-4; TRBD1 matches at 7 bases. The ends lost 0 bases at V and 6 bases at J; junction bases unmatched: 7. The CDR3 covers 16 residues. Germline CDR1 and CDR2: SGHVS and FNYEAQ. CDR3 residues: CASSLAYPGQYEKLFF. CDR3 in DNA: TGTGCCAGCAGCTTAGCCTACCCGGGACAGTATGAAAAACTGTTTTTT.

This sequence joins TRBV29-1 and TRBJ2-3, with TRBD2 matching over 7 bases. CDR3 size: 17 residues. V was pared by 5 bases and J by 4 bases, with 18 bases of the junction left unmatched. Germline V gene lookup returns CDR1 SQVTM and CDR2 ANQGSEA. DNA of the CDR3: TGCAGCGTTTCTAGCAGTTATGGCGGGAGCGACGCAGATACGCAGTATTTT. Translating it yields CSVSSSYGGSDADTQYF.

This clonotype was counted many times. The V and J genes are TRBV11-2 and TRBJ1-1; unclear D gene. The V gene lost 1 base and the J gene lost 3 bases, with 12 bases spanning the gap. This CDR3 region has 15 residues. Germline V gene sequence: CDR1 SGHAT, CDR2 FQNNGV. DNA for the CDR3: TGTGCCAGCAGCTTAGGTTGGTCCCCGTACACTGAAGCTTTCTTT. Translated: CASSLGWSPYTEAFF.

Many counts were recorded for this clonotype. The V gene is TRBV12-3 or TRBV12-4, the J gene TRBJ2-1; D tentatively reads TRBD1 or TRBD2 (5 bases each). Trimming shortened V by 5 bases and J by 1 base, and 21 bases separated the two germline ends. This CDR3 spans 18 amino acids. The CDR3 here is CASSPPPGGRKSYNEQFF. CDR3 DNA sequence: TGTGCCAGCAGTCCACCGCCTGGGGGTCGTAAATCCTACAATGAGCAGTTCTTC.

This clonotype has ten or more counts. The chain links TRBV7-2 to TRBJ1-1; 10 nucleotides agree with TRBD1. The CDR3 contains 14 residues. Germline CDR1 and CDR2: SGHTA and FQGNSA. Trimming removed 3 bases from V and 9 bases from J; junction bases left unmatched: 7. CDR3 bases: TGTGCCAGCAGCTTCCTGACAGGGGGCTGGAAAGCTTTCTTT. Protein product: CASSFLTGGWKAFF.

The chain combines TRBV10-2 with TRBJ1-5, with D tentatively TRBD1 (6 bases). The ends were cut back, 4 bases at V and 6 bases at J, with 16 bases in the middle. This CDR3 has 15 amino acids. CDR1 WSHSY and CDR2 SAAADI come from the germline V gene. The CDR3 loop is CASSVGRGDIQPQHF. The CDR3 DNA is TGCGCCAGCAGTGTTGGGCGAGGGGACATTCAGCCCCAGCATTTT.

This chain joins TRBV7-2 and TRBJ2-3; 12 bases align to TRBD2. V lost 0 bases to trimming and J lost 0 bases; unmatched junction nucleotides: 4. CDR1 SGHTA and CDR2 FQGNSA come from the germline V gene. CDR3 size: 18 residues. The CDR3 DNA sequence: TGTGCCAGCAGCTTAGCGGGACTAGCGGGTATTAGCACAGATACGCAGTATTTT. It codes for CASSLAGLAGISTDTQYF.